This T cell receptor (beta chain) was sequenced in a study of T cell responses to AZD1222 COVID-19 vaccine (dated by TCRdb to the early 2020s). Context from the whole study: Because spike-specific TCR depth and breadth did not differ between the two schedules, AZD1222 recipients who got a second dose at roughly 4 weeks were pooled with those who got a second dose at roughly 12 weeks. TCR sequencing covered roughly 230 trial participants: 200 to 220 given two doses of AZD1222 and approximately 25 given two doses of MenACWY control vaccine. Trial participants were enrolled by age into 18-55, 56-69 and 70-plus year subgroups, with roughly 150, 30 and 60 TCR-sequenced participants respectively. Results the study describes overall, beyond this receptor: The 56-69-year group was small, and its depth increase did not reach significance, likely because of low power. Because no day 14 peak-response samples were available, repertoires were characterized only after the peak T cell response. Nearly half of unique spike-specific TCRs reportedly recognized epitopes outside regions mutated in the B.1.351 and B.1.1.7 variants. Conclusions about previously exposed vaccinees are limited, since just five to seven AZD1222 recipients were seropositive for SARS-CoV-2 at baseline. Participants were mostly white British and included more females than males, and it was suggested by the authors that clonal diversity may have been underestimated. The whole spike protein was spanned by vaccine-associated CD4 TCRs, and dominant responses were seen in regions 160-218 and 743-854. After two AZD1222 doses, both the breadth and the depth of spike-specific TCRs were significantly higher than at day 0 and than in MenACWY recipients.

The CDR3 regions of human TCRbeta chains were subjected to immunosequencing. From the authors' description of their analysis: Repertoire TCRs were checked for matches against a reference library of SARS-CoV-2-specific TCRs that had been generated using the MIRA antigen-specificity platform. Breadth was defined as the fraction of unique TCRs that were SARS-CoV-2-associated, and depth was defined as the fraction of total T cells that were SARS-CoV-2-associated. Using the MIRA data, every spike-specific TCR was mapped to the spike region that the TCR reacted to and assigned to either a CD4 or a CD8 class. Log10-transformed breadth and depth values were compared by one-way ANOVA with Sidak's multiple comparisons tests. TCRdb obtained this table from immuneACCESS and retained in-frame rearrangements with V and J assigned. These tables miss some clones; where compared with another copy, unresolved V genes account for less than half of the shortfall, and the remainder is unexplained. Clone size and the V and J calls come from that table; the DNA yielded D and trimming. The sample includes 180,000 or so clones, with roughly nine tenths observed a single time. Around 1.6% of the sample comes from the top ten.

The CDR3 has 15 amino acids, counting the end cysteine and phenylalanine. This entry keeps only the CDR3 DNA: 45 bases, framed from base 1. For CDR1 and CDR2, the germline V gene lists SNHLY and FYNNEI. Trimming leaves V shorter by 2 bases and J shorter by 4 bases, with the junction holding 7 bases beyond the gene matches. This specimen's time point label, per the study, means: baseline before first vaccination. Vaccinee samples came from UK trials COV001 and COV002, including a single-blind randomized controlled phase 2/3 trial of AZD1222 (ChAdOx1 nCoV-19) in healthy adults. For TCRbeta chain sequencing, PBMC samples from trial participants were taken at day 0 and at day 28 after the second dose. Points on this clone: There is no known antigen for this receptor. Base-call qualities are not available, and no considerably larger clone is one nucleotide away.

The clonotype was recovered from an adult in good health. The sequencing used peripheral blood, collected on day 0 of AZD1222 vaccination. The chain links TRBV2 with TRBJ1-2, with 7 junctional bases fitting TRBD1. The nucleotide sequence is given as TGTGCCAGCAGTGAAATCCAGGGGGGACTCTATGGCTACACCTTC. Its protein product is CASSEIQGGLYGYTF.